Following are 5 T cell receptor beta chains from one sample sequenced in a study of early T cells in non-severe SARS-CoV-2 infection. One entry per CDR3 protein, called by TCRdb with MiXCR from the 5' RACE reads. The repertoire holds about 21,000 distinct CDR3 sequences, with 5.7% as singletons. The sequenced sample was whole blood, obtained at baseline. The origin of the receptors is an adult who was a healthcare worker with PCR-confirmed SARS-CoV-2 infection or an uninfected control (not recorded which).

This clonotype was detected a few times. The V gene is TRBV12-3 or TRBV12-4, the J gene TRBJ1-6, with 8 bases lining up with TRBD1. CDR3 length: 16 residues. V was pared by 6 bases and J by 5 bases, with 9 bases of the junction left unmatched. CDR3 bases: TGTGCCAGCAGCCTTGGACAGGGAACCCATAATTCACCCCTCCACTTT. Protein product: CASSLGQGTHNSPLHF.

This clonotype was seen many times. This chain joins TRBV9 and TRBJ2-2; tentatively, D is TRBD2 (6 bases). Germline V gene data show CDR1 as SGDLS and CDR2 as YYNGEE. The CDR3 runs to 16 residues. V was cut by 0 bases and J by 3 bases, with 12 bases left in between. This CDR3 reads CASSVAAGLDTGELFF. CDR3 nucleotide sequence: TGTGCCAGCAGCGTAGCGGCGGGGTTGGACACCGGGGAGCTGTTTTTT.

The chain joins TRBV19 to TRBJ2-2; 8 bases line up with TRBD1. This CDR3 comprises 18 residues. V lost 6 bases and J lost 1; bases outside the gene matches: 13. Germline CDR1 LNHDA, CDR2 SQIVND (reference sequence). In nucleotides, the CDR3 is TGTGCCAGTAGCTCCCTGACAGGGGACCTAATGAACACCGGGGAGCTGTTTTTT. Translating gives CASSSLTGDLMNTGELFF.

By share, this clonotype counts as medium-sized. The chain links TRBV7-9 to TRBJ2-7; D may be TRBD1 (5 bases). The germline V gene encodes CDR1 SEHNR and CDR2 FQNEAQ (reference sequence). CDR3 size: 11 residues. V was cut by 5 bases and J by 4 bases, with 6 bases left in between. CDR3 residues: CASSRGYEQYF. The CDR3 bases are TGTGCCAGCAGCAGGGGATACGAGCAGTACTTC. Complete variable domain (other parts from reference TRBV7-9 and TRBJ2-7): DTGVSQNPRHKITKRGQNVTFRCDPISEHNRLYWYRQTLGQGPEFLTYFQNEAQLEKSRLLSDRFSAERPKGSFSTLEIQRTEQGDSAMYLCASSRGYEQYFGPGTRLTVT.

CDR3 nucleotide sequence: TGTGCCAGCAGCTTAGGCCTGTCTGGGGCCAACGTCCTGACTTTC. It specifies CASSLGLSGANVLTF. The chain links TRBV7-6 to TRBJ2-6; D is uncertain. Trimming took 1 base from V and 1 from J, leaving 5 bases between them. The germline V gene encodes CDR1 SGHVS and CDR2 FNYEAQ. This CDR3 comprises 15 residues.